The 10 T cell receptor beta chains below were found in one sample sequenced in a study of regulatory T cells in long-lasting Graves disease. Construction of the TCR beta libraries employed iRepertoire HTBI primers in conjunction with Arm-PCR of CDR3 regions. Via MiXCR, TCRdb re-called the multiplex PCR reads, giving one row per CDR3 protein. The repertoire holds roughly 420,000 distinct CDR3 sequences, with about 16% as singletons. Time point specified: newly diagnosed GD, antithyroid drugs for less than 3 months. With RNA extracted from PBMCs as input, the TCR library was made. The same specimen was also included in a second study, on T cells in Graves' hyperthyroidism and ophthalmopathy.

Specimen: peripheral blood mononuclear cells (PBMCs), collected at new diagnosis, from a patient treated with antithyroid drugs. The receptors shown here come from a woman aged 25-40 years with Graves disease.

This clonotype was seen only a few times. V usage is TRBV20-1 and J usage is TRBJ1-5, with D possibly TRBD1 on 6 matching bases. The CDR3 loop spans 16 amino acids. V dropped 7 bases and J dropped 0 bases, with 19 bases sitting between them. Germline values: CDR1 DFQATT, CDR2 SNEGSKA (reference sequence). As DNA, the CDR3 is TGCAGTGTAGGGCGTGCAGGGGCCAATAGCAATCAGCCCCAGCATTTT. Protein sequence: CSVGRAGANSNQPQHF.

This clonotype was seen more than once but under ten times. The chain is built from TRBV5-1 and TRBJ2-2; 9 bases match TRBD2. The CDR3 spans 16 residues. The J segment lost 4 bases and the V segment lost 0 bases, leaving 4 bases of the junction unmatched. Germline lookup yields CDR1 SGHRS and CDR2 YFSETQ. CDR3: CASSLGGTSTTGELFF. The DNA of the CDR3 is TGCGCCAGCAGCTTGGGAGGGACTAGCACCACCGGGGAGCTGTTTTTT.

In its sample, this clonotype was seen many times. The CDR3 sequence: CASTGTTRNTEAFF. The CDR3 coding sequence is TGTGCCAGCACCGGGACAACTAGGAACACTGAAGCTTTCTTT. This chain joins TRBV2 and TRBJ1-1; a possible D gene is TRBD1 (6 bases). Germline V CDR1 and CDR2: SNHLY, FYNNEI. Trimming took 7 bases from V and 1 from J, leaving 13 bases between them. The length of the CDR3 is 14 residues.

This CDR3 reads CASSQSWTSGRNEQFF. The CDR3 nucleotides read TGCGCCAGCAGCCAATCCTGGACTAGCGGGAGGAATGAGCAGTTCTTC. The chain employs TRBV4-3 and TRBJ2-1, with 14 bases fitting TRBD2. V lost 2 bases and J lost 7; bases outside the gene matches: 4. Germline V lookup: CDR1 LGHNA, CDR2 YSLEER. The CDR3 length is 16 residues.

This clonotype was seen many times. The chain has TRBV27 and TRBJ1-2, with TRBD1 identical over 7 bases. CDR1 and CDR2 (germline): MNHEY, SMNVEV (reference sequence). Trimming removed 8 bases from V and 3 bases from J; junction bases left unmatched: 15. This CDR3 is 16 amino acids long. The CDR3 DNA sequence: TGTGCCAGCTGGGGGACAGCCTCGCCGGGGGACTATGGCTACACCTTC. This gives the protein CASWGTASPGDYGYTF.

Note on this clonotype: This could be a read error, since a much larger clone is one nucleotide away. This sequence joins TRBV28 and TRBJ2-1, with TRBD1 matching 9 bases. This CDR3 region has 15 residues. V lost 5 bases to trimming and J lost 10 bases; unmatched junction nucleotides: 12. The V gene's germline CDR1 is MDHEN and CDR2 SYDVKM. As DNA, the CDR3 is TGTGCCAGCAGTCCCGGGGACAGGGCAATACACGAGCAGTTCTTC. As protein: CASSPGDRAIHEQFF.

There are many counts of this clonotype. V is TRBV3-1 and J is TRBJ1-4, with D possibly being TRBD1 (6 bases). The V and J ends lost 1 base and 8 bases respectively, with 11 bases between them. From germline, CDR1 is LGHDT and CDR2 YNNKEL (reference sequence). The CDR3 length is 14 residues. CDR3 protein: CASSQVAGDEKLFF. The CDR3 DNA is TGTGCCAGCAGCCAAGTCGCAGGGGACGAAAAACTGTTTTTT.

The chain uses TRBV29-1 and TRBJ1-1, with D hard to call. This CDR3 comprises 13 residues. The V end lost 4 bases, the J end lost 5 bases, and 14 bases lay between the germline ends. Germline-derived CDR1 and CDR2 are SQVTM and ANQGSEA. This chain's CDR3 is CSVGGPRGTEAFF. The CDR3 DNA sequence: TGCAGCGTTGGAGGCCCCCGTGGGACTGAAGCTTTCTTT.

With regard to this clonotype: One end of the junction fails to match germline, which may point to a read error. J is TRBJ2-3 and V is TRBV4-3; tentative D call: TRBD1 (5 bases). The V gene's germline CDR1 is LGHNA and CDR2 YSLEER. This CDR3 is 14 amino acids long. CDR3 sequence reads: CASSQEGPGDTRYF. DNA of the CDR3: TGCGCCAGCAGCCAAGAGGGGCCTGGAGATACGCGGTATTTT.

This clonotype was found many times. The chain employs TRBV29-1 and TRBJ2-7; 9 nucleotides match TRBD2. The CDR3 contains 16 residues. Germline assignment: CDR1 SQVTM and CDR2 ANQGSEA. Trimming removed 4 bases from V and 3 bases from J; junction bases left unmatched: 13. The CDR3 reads CSVAGGGPSGNYEQYF. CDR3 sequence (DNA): TGCAGCGTTGCCGGGGGGGGGCCTAGCGGGAACTACGAGCAGTACTTC.